This T cell receptor beta chain was observed in a study of PD-L1 blockade in urothelial cancer. Turning to the study itself: Blood samples had a median of 141,255 T cells.

Documented time point: peripheral blood 6 weeks after treatment start. Pretreatment and on-treatment blood mononuclear cell samples were taken, totaling between 1 and 8 time points per patient. Clones were read by immunoSEQ multiplex PCR, and TCRdb kept only the in-frame ones, dropping some. The data show more than 90,000 clones, around 78% seen once. The sample consisted of PBMCs, taken around atezolizumab (anti-PD-L1) treatment. This clonotype originated in a man aged 70 or older with urothelial cancer.

The CDR3 DNA follows: TGTGCCAGCGATACAGGGGGCGCCGGGGCCAACGTCCTGACTTTC. Amino acids: CASDTGGAGANVLTF. The V gene is TRBV9, the J gene TRBJ2-6, with 9 bases fitting TRBD1. Trimming removed 7 bases from V and 4 bases from J; junction bases left unmatched: 6. The CDR3 totals 15 residues. The germline V gene encodes CDR1 SGDLS and CDR2 YYNGEE.